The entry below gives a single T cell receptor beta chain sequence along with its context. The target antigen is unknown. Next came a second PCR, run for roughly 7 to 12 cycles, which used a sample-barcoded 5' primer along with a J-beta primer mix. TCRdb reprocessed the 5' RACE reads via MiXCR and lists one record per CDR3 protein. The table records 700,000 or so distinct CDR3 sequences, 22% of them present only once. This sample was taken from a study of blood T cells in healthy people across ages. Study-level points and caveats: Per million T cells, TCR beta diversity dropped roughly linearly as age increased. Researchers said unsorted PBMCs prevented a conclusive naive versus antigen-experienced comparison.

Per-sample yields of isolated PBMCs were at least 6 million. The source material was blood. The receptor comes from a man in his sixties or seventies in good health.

In DNA form, the CDR3 reads TGTGCCAGCAGCTTAGACAGCCTCGATAATTCACCCCTCCACTTT. Translating gives CASSLDSLDNSPLHF. V is TRBV11-3 and J is TRBJ1-6; no clear D gene. V was clipped by 0 bases and J by 5 bases, with 8 bases between them. This CDR3 comprises 15 residues. Germline CDR1 is SGHNT and CDR2 is YENEEA.